This T cell receptor beta chain was identified in a study of response to subunit inactivated influenza vaccine. Trimming shortened V by 4 bases and J by 1 base, and 17 bases separated the two germline ends. Per the germline V gene, CDR1 is SGHRS and CDR2 is YFSETQ. This CDR3 is built from 17 residues. Study-wide results and limits: It was the authors' suggestion that each seasonal influenza vaccination recruits few new T cells.

TCRdb reanalysed the RT-PCR reads using MiXCR and keeps one entry per CDR3 protein. Of fewer than 600,000 distinct CDR3 sequences detected, approximately 7.7% appear once; the ten largest clones hold around 13%. This clonotype was observed a handful of times. Its antigen remains unknown. This chain links TRBV5-1 with TRBJ1-4; D is perhaps TRBD1 (6 bases). This sequence was found in a man aged 50 to 69 who received an inactivated influenza vaccine. Sequences were derived from PBMCs from blood, sampled 23 months after vaccination. Here the CDR3 reads CASSPGFGGRTNEKLFF. CDR3 nucleotide sequence: TGCGCCAGCAGCCCGGGTTTCGGGGGCCGAACTAATGAAAAACTGTTTTTT.